This T cell receptor delta chain comes out of a study of delta chains in infants with herpesvirus infections. Across the whole study: Infants in Uganda were tracked from birth through primary CMV infection. The search targeted a public fetal Vdelta1/Vgamma8 clonotype after postnatal CMV infection. Broader study findings: Public-clonotype frequency seemingly fell with older age at infection. The public Vdelta1 clonotype appeared in about 20% of the 18 CMV-infected infants.

This clone is termed large. Antigen: not known. Reverse transcription of PBMC RNA used primers specific for the gamma and delta chains. TCRdb reanalysed the RT-PCR reads with CATT. The data show about 980 delta-chain clones, about a third seen once. V lost 0 bases, J lost 0 bases, and 14 bases lay in between. This CDR3 has 19 residues. CDR1 is GEAIGNYY, CDR2 EKD, per germline. V gene TRDV2 combines with J gene TRDJ3; possibly TRDD3 for D (5 bases). This clonotype originated in a human donor who was a Ugandan infant, either HIV-exposed or HIV-unexposed (not recorded which). This sample comprised peripheral blood, obtained at time point 1 of longitudinal follow-up. The chain's CDR3 is CACDTAGGFSSWDTRQMFF. CDR3 bases: TGTGCCTGTGACACCGCGGGGGGCTTCAGCTCCTGGGACACCCGACAGATGTTTTTC.